The 5 T cell receptor beta chains below all came from one sample that was sequenced in a study of OX40 agonist ivuxolimab in advanced cancers. The library was produced with the immunoSEQ multiplex PCR assay. TCRdb re-hosts the immuneACCESS table, in-frame sequences only. Its copies lack some clones; in the studies checked, an unresolved V gene accounts for under half of them, and the cause for the rest is not known. The sample table lists 15,000 to 20,000 clones, around 78% of them with a count of one. The top ten clones comprise approximately 14% of the sample. The sequencing here drew on CD4+ or CD8+ T cells sorted from blood, taken in a trial of the OX40 agonist ivuxolimab. Receptors originate from an adult with an advanced solid tumor such as melanoma, head and neck, liver or kidney cancer.

In this sample, this clone turned up once. The chain has TRBV18 and TRBJ2-6, with D perhaps TRBD1 or TRBD2 (5 bases each). The germline V gene has CDR1 KGHSH and CDR2 LQKENI. The CDR3 spans 17 residues. Trimming shortened V by 1 base and J by 4 bases, and 14 bases separated the two germline ends. CDR3: CASSPLAARGGANVLTF. DNA of the CDR3: TGTGCCAGCTCACCACTTGCAGCCCGGGGCGGGGCCAACGTCCTGACTTTC.

The J gene is TRBJ2-3, the V gene TRBV7-3; 7 nucleotides agree with TRBD1. The CDR3 loop spans 15 amino acids. V shed 4 bases, J shed 4 bases, and the junction held 8 bases outside the gene matches. The germline gives CDR1 SGHTA, CDR2 FQGTGA. The CDR3 coding sequence is TGTGCCAGCAGCTCCACAGGGGTTGGGGCAGATACGCAGTATTTT. This gives the protein CASSSTGVGADTQYF.

The genes are TRBV15 and TRBJ2-3; D not resolved. The CDR3 length is 13 residues. Germline V lookup: CDR1 LNHNV, CDR2 YYDKDF (reference sequence). V was cut by 1 base and J by 1 base, with 3 bases left in between. CDR3 coding DNA: TGTGCCACCAGCAGAGGGGGCACAGATACGCAGTATTTT. Its translation is CATSRGGTDTQYF.

The chain is built from TRBV15 and TRBJ1-6; 9 bases match TRBD1. CDR3 size: 17 residues. Unmatched junction bases numbered 8, after V lost 1 base and J lost 7 bases. Germline V gene lookup returns CDR1 LNHNV and CDR2 YYDKDF (reference sequence). In DNA form, the CDR3 reads TGTGCCACCAGCAGAGTGTGGGGACAGGGCCTAAATTCACCCCTCCACTTT. Its protein product is CATSRVWGQGLNSPLHF.

This chain connects TRBV6-4 to TRBJ2-3; D gene unclear. The CDR3 consists of 14 residues. Germline CDR1 is MRHNA and CDR2 is SNTAGT. V dropped 0 bases and J dropped 2 bases, with 6 bases sitting between them. The CDR3 sequence is CASSDSLDTDTQYF. The CDR3 DNA follows: TGTGCCAGCAGTGACTCCCTAGACACAGATACGCAGTATTTT.